This T cell receptor beta chain was recorded in a study of shared clonotypes between healthy human individuals. Germline assignment: CDR1 SGHNT and CDR2 YYREEE (reference sequence). CDR3 length: 15 residues. Trimming took 0 bases from V and 7 from J, leaving 14 bases between them. Comment on this clone: Antigen unknown.

Deep-level running was used for the assay. Sequencing was performed with immunoSEQ multiplex PCR; in TCRdb, only in-frame clones are kept and a portion is missing. The table has about 2.4 million clones, more than 85% seen once. Study-wide findings and caveats: Shared clonotypes: roughly 4.5% naive CD4, about 3.3% naive CD8, about 2.4% memory CD4, approximately 0.41% memory CD8. Clonotype sharing among the donors was expected to vary with sequencing depth. Estimated richness was generally greater in naive than memory subsets.

The rearrangement joins TRBV5-4 to TRBJ1-3, with D perhaps matching TRBD1 (5 bases). The sequenced sample was naive CD4+ T cells from PBMCs. Subset reported: CD45RA+ positively selected. The sequence derives from a man between 18 and 29 years old in good health. Some clones in this sample may be carry-over from other donors' samples. The DNA of the CDR3 is TGTGCCAGCAGCTTGGGAGGTCAGGGTCGCAACACCATATATTTT. Amino acids: CASSLGGQGRNTIYF.